Only a few counts were recorded for the clone carrying this TCR beta chain. The sample originates from a study of blood T cells in healthy people across ages. The authors ran a second PCR of 7 to 11 cycles using a sample-barcoded 5' primer and a J-beta primer mix. Tagging of each cDNA molecule was performed by a template-switch adaptor with 12 random nucleotides. TCRdb reprocessed the 5' RACE reads with MiXCR, giving one entry per CDR3 protein. The table includes about a million distinct CDR3 sequences, more than 30% detected once. Sequenced: blood. This clonotype was obtained from a man aged 18 to 29 in good health.

The CDR3 reads CASGLRPYEQYF. CDR3 sequence (DNA): TGTGCTAGTGGTTTGCGGCCCTACGAGCAGTACTTC. The genes are TRBV12-5 and TRBJ2-7; no clear D. The V gene's germline CDR1 is LGHNT and CDR2 FRNRAP. The length of the CDR3 is 12 residues. The V and J ends lost 2 bases and 2 bases respectively, with 4 bases between them.